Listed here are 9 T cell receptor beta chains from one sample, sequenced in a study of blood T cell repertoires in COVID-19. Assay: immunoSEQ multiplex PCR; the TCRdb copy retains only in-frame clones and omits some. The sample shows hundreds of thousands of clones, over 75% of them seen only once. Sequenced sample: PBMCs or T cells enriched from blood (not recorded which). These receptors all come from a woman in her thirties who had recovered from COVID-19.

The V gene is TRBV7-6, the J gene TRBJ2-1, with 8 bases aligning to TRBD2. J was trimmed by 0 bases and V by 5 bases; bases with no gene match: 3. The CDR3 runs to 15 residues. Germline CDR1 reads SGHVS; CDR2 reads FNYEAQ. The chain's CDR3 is CASSPSGGSYNEQFF. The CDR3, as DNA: TGTGCCAGCAGCCCGAGCGGGGGCTCCTACAATGAGCAGTTCTTC. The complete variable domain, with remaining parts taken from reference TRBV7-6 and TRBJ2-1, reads GAGVSQSPRYKVTKRGQDVALRCDPISGHVSLYWYRQALGQGPEFLTYFNYEAQQDKSGLPNDRFSAERPEGSISTLTIQRTEQRDSAMYRCASSPSGGSYNEQFFGPGTRLTVL.

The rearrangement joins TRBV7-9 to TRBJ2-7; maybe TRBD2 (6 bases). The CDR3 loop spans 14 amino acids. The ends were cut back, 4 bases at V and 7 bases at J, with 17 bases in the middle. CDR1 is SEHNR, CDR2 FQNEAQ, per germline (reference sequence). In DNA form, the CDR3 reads TGTGCCAGCAGCTCGGTTCCCGGGAGAAGAGAGCAGTACTTC. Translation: CASSSVPGRREQYF.

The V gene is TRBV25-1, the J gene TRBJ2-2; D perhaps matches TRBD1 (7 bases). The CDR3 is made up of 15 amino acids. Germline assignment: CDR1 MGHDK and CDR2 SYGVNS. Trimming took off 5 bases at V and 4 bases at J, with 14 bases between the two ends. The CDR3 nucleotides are TGTGCCAGCAGTAAGAGACAGGGAGGCACCGGGGAGCTGTTTTTT. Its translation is CASSKRQGGTGELFF.

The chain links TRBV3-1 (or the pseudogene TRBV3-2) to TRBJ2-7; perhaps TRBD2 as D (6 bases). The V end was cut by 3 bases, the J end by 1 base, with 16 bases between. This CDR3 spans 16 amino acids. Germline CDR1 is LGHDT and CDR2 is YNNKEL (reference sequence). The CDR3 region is CASSHLSSARSYEQYF. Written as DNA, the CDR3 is TGTGCCAGCAGCCACCTTTCTAGCGCCCGGTCCTACGAGCAGTACTTC.

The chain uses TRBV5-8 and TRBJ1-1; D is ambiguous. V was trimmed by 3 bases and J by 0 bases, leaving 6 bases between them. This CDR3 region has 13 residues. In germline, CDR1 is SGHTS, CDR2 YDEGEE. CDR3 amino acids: CASSSPMNTEAFF. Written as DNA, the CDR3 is TGTGCCAGCAGCTCTCCTATGAACACTGAAGCTTTCTTT.

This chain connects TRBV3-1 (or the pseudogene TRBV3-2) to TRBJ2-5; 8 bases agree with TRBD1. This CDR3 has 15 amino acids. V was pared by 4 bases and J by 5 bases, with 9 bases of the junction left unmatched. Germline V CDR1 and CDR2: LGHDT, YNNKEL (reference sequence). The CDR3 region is CASSPGQGARETQYF. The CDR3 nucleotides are TGTGCCAGCAGCCCTGGACAGGGCGCGCGCGAGACCCAGTACTTC.

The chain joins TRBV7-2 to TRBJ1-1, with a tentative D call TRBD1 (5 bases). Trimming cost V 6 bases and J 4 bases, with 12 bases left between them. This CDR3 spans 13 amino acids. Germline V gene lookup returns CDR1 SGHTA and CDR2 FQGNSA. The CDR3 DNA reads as TGTGCCAGCAGGGCGGGGGGTGGCACTGAAGCTTTCTTT. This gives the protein CASRAGGGTEAFF.

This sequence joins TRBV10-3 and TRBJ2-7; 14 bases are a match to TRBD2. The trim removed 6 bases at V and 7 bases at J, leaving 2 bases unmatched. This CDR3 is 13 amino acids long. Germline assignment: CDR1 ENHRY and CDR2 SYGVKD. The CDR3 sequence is CAISWTSGREQYF. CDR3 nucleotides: TGTGCCATCAGCTGGACTAGCGGGAGGGAGCAGTACTTC.

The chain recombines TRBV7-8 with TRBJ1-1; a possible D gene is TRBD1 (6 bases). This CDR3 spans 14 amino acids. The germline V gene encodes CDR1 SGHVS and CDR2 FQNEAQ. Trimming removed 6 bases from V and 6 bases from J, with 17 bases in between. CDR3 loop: CASRPLGGVAEAFF. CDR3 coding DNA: TGTGCCAGCAGACCGCTAGGGGGGGTGGCTGAAGCTTTCTTT.